The 21 T cell receptor beta chains below all came from one sample that was sequenced in a study of T cell responses to AZD1222 COVID-19 vaccine. Some clones are missing from TCRdb's copy, which holds only in-frame ones; the method was immunoSEQ multiplex PCR. The profile shows 100,000 or so clones, about nine tenths of them singletons. The starting material was peripheral blood, obtained on day 0 of AZD1222 vaccination. These receptors came from an adult in good health.

The chain carries TRBV24-1 and TRBJ1-4; a weak D match, TRBD1 (6 bases). The V and J ends lost 6 bases and 3 bases respectively, with 10 bases between them. CDR3 length: 14 residues. Germline CDR1 is KGHDR and CDR2 is SFDVKD. The CDR3 region has the DNA TGTGCCACCAGTACGGGGGCGGCTAATGAAAAACTGTTTTTT. Encoded protein: CATSTGAANEKLFF.

This chain links TRBV9 with TRBJ2-3; unclear D gene. Trimming removed 4 bases at V and 8 bases at J, with 14 bases between. Germline lookup yields CDR1 SGDLS and CDR2 YYNGEE. CDR3 length: 13 residues. In DNA, the CDR3 is TGTGCCAGCAGCACCACCCTCGCGGCTACGCAGTATTTT. It encodes CASSTTLAATQYF.

The chain has TRBV7-8 and TRBJ2-5; D unresolved. The CDR3 spans 12 residues. V was cut by 6 bases and J by 7 bases, with 12 bases left in between. Germline CDR1 and CDR2: SGHVS and FQNEAQ. This CDR3 is CASRSPAATQYF. DNA for the CDR3: TGTGCCAGCAGGTCACCGGCCGCGACCCAGTACTTC.

The V gene is TRBV6-5, the J gene TRBJ1-4; 7 nucleotides match TRBD1. The ends lost 7 bases at V and 6 bases at J; junction bases unmatched: 8. The CDR3 extends over 14 amino acids. Looked up from germline, CDR1 is MNHEY and CDR2 is SVGAGI. The CDR3 nucleotides are TGTGCCAGCAACTTTGACAGGGTTGATGAAAAACTGTTTTTT. Translated: CASNFDRVDEKLFF.

The chain combines TRBV3-1 (or the pseudogene TRBV3-2) with TRBJ2-1; D is ambiguous. Per germline, CDR1 LGHDT and CDR2 YNNKEL (reference sequence). The CDR3 is 15 residues long. V was cut by 4 bases and J by 7 bases, with 17 bases left in between. The DNA of the CDR3 is TGTGCCAGCAGCCCTGGGCCTTCCAGTGGGAATGAGCAGTTCTTC. Protein sequence: CASSPGPSSGNEQFF.

CDR3 nucleotide sequence: TGTGCCAGCAGTCCGGACAGGGTAGAGACCCAGTACTTC. Protein product: CASSPDRVETQYF. The chain employs TRBV2 and TRBJ2-5; 8 bases align to TRBD1. Looked up from germline, CDR1 is SNHLY and CDR2 is FYNNEI. CDR3 length: 13 amino acids. Losses at the gene ends were 5 bases for V and 4 bases for J; bases not matched to a gene: 3.

CDR3 in DNA: TGTGCCAGCAGCTTAGGTAGCCACGAGCAGTACTTC. Translated: CASSLGSHEQYF. The chain uses TRBV7-8 and TRBJ2-7; D not certain. This CDR3 contains 12 residues. Looked up from germline, CDR1 is SGHVS and CDR2 is FQNEAQ. Trimming stripped 1 base from V and 5 bases from J, with 6 bases between. The whole variable domain, remainder taken from reference TRBV7-8 and TRBJ2-7, is GAGVSQSPRYKVAKRGQDVALRCDPISGHVSLFWYQQALGQGPEFLTYFQNEAQLDKSGLPSDRFFAERPEGSVSTLKIQRTQQEDSAVYLCASSLGSHEQYFGPGTRLTVT.

This chain uses TRBV5-4 with TRBJ2-1; the match to TRBD1 covers 8 bases. CDR1 is SGHNT, CDR2 YYREEE, per germline (reference sequence). The CDR3 is 15 amino acids. Trimming removed 2 bases from V and 5 bases from J; junction bases left unmatched: 6. The CDR3 region is CASSFFDRGDNEQFF. Written as DNA, the CDR3 is TGTGCCAGCAGCTTCTTCGACAGGGGTGACAATGAGCAGTTCTTC. The variable domain in full, with the rest retrieved from reference TRBV5-4 and TRBJ2-1, is ETGVTQSPTHLIKTRGQQVTLRCSSQSGHNTVSWYQQALGQGPQFIFQYYREEENGRGNFPPRFSGLQFPNYSSELNVNALELDDSALYLCASSFFDRGDNEQFFGPGTRLTVL.

The V and J genes are TRBV12-3 or TRBV12-4 and TRBJ1-1; possible D gene TRBD1, 6 bases. The CDR3 extends over 10 amino acids. V lost 5 bases and J 9 bases, leaving 7 bases between the germline ends. The CDR3 nucleotides read TGTGCCAGCAGTGGACAGAAAGCTTTCTTT. Encoded protein: CASSGQKAFF.

The chain joins TRBV28 to TRBJ1-3, with D uncertain. Germline V CDR1 and CDR2: MDHEN, SYDVKM. The ends were cut back, 3 bases at V and 0 bases at J, with 15 bases in the middle. The CDR3 has 17 amino acids. CDR3: CASSFGEVISSGNTIYF. The CDR3 DNA sequence: TGTGCCAGCAGTTTCGGGGAAGTCATCAGCTCTGGAAACACCATATATTTT.

The genes are TRBV7-8 and TRBJ2-7; D may be TRBD1 (5 bases). CDR3 length: 14 residues. Germline-derived CDR1 and CDR2 are SGHVS and FQNEAQ. V shed 1 base and J shed 3 bases, with 10 bases lying between them. CDR3 coding DNA: TGTGCCAGCAGCTTAGGGGGCATGGACTACGAGCAGTACTTC. This translates into CASSLGGMDYEQYF. Complete variable domain (other parts from reference TRBV7-8 and TRBJ2-7): GAGVSQSPRYKVAKRGQDVALRCDPISGHVSLFWYQQALGQGPEFLTYFQNEAQLDKSGLPSDRFFAERPEGSVSTLKIQRTQQEDSAVYLCASSLGGMDYEQYFGPGTRLTVT.

The chain has TRBV2 and TRBJ2-1; 7 nucleotides match TRBD2. J lost 9 bases, V lost 7 bases, and 12 bases had no gene match. The germline V gene encodes CDR1 SNHLY and CDR2 FYNNEI. The CDR3 runs to 14 residues. The CDR3 reads CASTLVGGDSEQFF. The CDR3 region has the DNA TGTGCCAGCACCCTTGTGGGGGGGGATAGTGAGCAGTTCTTC. The full variable domain, with the rest looked up from reference TRBV2 and TRBJ2-1, is EPEVTQTPSHQVTQMGQEVILRCVPISNHLYFYWYRQILGQKVEFLVSFYNNEISEKSEIFDDQFSVERPDGSNFTLKIRSTKLEDSAMYFCASTLVGGDSEQFFGPGTRLTVL.

The J gene is TRBJ2-3, the V gene TRBV11-2, with 7 nucleotides matching TRBD1. After removal of 2 bases from V and 3 bases from J, the junction contained 5 bases not matched to a gene. Germline lookup yields CDR1 SGHAT and CDR2 FQNNGV. This CDR3 contains 15 residues. DNA of the CDR3: TGTGCCAGCAGCTTAAATCCGACAGGGACAGATACGCAGTATTTT. This sequence encodes CASSLNPTGTDTQYF.

The chain carries TRBV11-2 and TRBJ2-1, with D uncertain. Germline V gives CDR1 SGHAT, CDR2 FQNNGV. V lost 1 base to trimming and J lost 5 bases, with 6 bases between them. This CDR3 comprises 13 residues. CDR3 bases: TGTGCCAGCAGCTTAGGATCAAACAATGAGCAGTTCTTC. The encoded protein is CASSLGSNNEQFF.

V and J are TRBV28 and TRBJ1-1; D is perhaps TRBD1 (6 bases). CDR3 length equals 12 residues. Trimming took off 8 bases at V and 11 bases at J, with 18 bases between the two ends. CDR1 is MDHEN and CDR2 is SYDVKM in the germline V gene. The CDR3 reads CASRRGGRMAFF. The CDR3 nucleotides are TGTGCCAGCCGACGAGGGGGAAGGATGGCTTTCTTT.

The chain is built from TRBV6-5 and TRBJ2-3, with a possible D match to TRBD2 (6 bases). The V gene lost 6 bases and the J gene lost 9 bases, with 22 bases spanning the gap. Germline V gene lookup returns CDR1 MNHEY and CDR2 SVGAGI. There are 15 residues in the CDR3. Written as DNA, the CDR3 is TGTGCCAGCAGACTAGAGCGGGCCCTTGGAGGCACGCAGTATTTT. Its translation: CASRLERALGGTQYF.

This clone occurred once. The rearrangement uses TRBV28 and TRBJ2-7; D might be TRBD1 (6 bases). Germline CDR1 MDHEN, CDR2 SYDVKM. This CDR3 comprises 15 residues. Trimming cost V 5 bases and J 3 bases, with 17 bases left between them. The CDR3 is CASSQPGALNYEQYF. The DNA of the CDR3 is TGTGCCAGCAGTCAACCAGGGGCGCTTAACTACGAGCAGTACTTC.

The V gene is TRBV3-1 (or the pseudogene TRBV3-2), the J gene TRBJ1-6; 7 nucleotides align to TRBD1. The V segment lost 4 bases and the J segment 4 bases; nucleotides outside the gene matches: 1. CDR3 length equals 14 residues. Germline values: CDR1 LGHDT, CDR2 YNNKEL (reference sequence). CDR3 protein: CASSPTGYNSPLHF. In nucleotides, the CDR3 is TGTGCCAGCAGCCCGACAGGGTATAATTCACCCCTCCACTTT.

The rearrangement joins TRBV2 to TRBJ1-1, with 8 nucleotides matching TRBD1. The CDR3 consists of 13 residues. CDR1 and CDR2 from the germline V gene are SNHLY and FYNNEI. The V segment lost 6 bases and the J segment 5 bases; nucleotides outside the gene matches: 5. The CDR3 loop reads CASSRGLGTEAFF. CDR3 DNA sequence: TGTGCCAGCAGCAGGGGGCTGGGAACTGAAGCTTTCTTT.

The chain is built from TRBV9 and TRBJ2-7, with TRBD1 identical over 9 bases. Looked up from germline, CDR1 is SGDLS and CDR2 is YYNGEE. V dropped 3 bases and J dropped 2; count of bases not matched to a gene: 6. The CDR3 contains 15 residues. The chain's CDR3 is CASSGGGDRAYEQYF. In nucleotides, the CDR3 is TGTGCCAGCAGCGGTGGAGGGGACAGGGCCTACGAGCAGTACTTC.

The V call is TRBV6-5, the J call TRBJ1-3; 7 positions match TRBD1. The CDR3 totals 14 residues. Germline lookup yields CDR1 MNHEY and CDR2 SVGAGI. Losses at the gene ends were 6 bases for V and 4 bases for J; bases not matched to a gene: 6. This CDR3 is CASSLTGTGNTIYF. In DNA, the CDR3 is TGTGCCAGCAGCCTGACAGGGACCGGAAACACCATATATTTT.